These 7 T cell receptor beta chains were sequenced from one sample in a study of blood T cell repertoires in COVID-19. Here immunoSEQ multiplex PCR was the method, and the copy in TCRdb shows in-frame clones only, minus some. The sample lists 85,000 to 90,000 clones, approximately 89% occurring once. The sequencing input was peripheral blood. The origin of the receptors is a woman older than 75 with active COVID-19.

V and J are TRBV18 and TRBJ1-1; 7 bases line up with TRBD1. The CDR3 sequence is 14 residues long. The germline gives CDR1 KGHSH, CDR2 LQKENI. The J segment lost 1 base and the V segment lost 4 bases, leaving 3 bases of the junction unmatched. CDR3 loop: CASSQGAPNTEAFF. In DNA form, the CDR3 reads TGTGCCAGCTCACAGGGGGCCCCGAACACTGAAGCTTTCTTT.

CDR3 bases: TGTGCCAGCAGCTGGGACGGGGACAGGGATGGCTACACCTTC. This sequence encodes CASSWDGDRDGYTF. The chain carries TRBV11-1 and TRBJ1-2, with 9 bases identical to TRBD1. Germline CDR1 reads SGHAT; CDR2 reads FQDESV (reference sequence). V shed 4 bases, J shed 6 bases, and the junction held 6 bases outside the gene matches. The CDR3 consists of 14 residues.

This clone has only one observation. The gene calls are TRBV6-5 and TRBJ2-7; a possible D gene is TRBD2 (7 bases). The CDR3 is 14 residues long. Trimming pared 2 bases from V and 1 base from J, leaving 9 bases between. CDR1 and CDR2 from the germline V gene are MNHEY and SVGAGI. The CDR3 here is CASSYGGASYEQYF. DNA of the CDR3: TGTGCCAGCAGTTACGGGGGGGCGTCCTACGAGCAGTACTTC.

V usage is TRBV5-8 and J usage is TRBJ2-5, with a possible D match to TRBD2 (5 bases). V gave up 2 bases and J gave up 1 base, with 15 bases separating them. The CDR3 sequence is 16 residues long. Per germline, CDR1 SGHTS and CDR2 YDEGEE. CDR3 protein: CASSFGVTRVQETQYF. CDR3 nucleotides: TGTGCCAGCAGCTTTGGGGTAACTAGAGTCCAAGAGACCCAGTACTTC.

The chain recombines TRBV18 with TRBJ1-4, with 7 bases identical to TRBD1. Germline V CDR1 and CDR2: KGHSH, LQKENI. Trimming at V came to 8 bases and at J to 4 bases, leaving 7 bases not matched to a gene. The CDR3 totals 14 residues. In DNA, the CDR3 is TGTGCCAGCGTTCGGGACAGCCATAATGAAAAACTGTTTTTT. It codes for CASVRDSHNEKLFF.

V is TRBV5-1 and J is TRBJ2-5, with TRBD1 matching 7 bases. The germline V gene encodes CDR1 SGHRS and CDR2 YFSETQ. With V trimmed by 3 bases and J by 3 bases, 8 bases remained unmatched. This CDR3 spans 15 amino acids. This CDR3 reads CASSSQGFTEETQYF. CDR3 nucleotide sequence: TGCGCCAGCAGCTCACAGGGGTTCACGGAAGAGACCCAGTACTTC. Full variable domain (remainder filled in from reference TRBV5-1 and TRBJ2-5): KAGVTQTPRYLIKTRGQQVTLSCSPISGHRSVSWYQQTPGQGLQFLFEYFSETQRNKGNFPGRFSGRQFSNSRSEMNVSTLELGDSALYLCASSSQGFTEETQYFGPGTRLLVL.

CDR3 DNA: TGTGCCTGGAGTGTACGGGGGGCCGGTGAAAAACTGTTTTTT. Encoded protein: CAWSVRGAGEKLFF. The chain carries TRBV30 and TRBJ1-4; D is possibly TRBD1 (6 bases). The length of the CDR3 is 14 residues. Trimming pared 0 bases from V and 7 bases from J, leaving 12 bases between. CDR1 is GTSNPN, CDR2 SVGIG, per germline (reference sequence).